This T cell receptor beta chain is from a study of T-cell memory formation after mild COVID-19 (dated by TCRdb to the early 2020s). For context, the study as a whole: TCR sequence clusters from the two donors were found to be largely donor specific. Longitudinal TCRalpha and TCRbeta repertoire sequencing tracked T-cell clones expanding and contracting after mild COVID-19 in a couple of donors. Two young, previously healthy adult volunteers made up the cohort, one male and one female. What the study reported, not specific to this receptor: Some responding clones were detected in pre-infection memory, which suggested that pre-existing cross-reactive memory T cells had joined the SARS-CoV-2 response. The study included only a couple of mild cases, and larger cohorts that include severe cases with pre-infection samples were judged to be necessary. SARS-CoV-2 specificity was not confirmed for the second-wave clones peaking on day 37. Contracting CD4+ clones turned up mainly in the CM and EM memory subsets, whereas EMRA was where CD8+ clones were enriched. From day 15 to 85, contracting clones showed balanced CD4/CD8 phenotypes, whereas a second wave of clones that expanded from day 15 to 37 leaned towards CD4+.

Between the V and J ends, shortened by 4 bases and 1 base respectively, the junction contains 8 bases. Taken from the germline V gene, the CDR1 and CDR2 loops are SNHLY and FYNNEI. Including the terminal cysteine and phenylalanine, the CDR3 comprises 14 residues. Solely the CDR3 DNA is kept, with 42 bases framed from the first base. The listed sequencing device is Illumina NovaSeq 6000. TCRalpha and TCRbeta cDNA libraries were constructed by 5'RACE with constant-segment primers, with sample barcodes and unique molecular identifiers being introduced. RNA was extracted from every sample with Trizol reagent. Libraries were amplified in two PCR steps, with a second sample barcode and Illumina TruSeq adapters added in the second step. Libraries were sequenced on an Illumina NovaSeq with 2 x 150 bp paired-end reads. On the study's bioinformatics: Reads were demultiplexed and collapsed into UMI-guided consensus sequences with migec v1.2.7. Using mixcr v2.1.11, the UMI consensuses were aligned to TRA and TRB V and J templates and assembled into clonotypes. A clonotype was counted as expanded or contracted only when both edgeR and NoisET called the clonotype significant, with the noise models trained on biological replicates. For edgeR calls, the cutoffs were a false discovery rate-adjusted p below 0.01 and a log2 fold-change threshold of 1. As an exploratory analysis of dynamics, PCA with hierarchical clustering was applied to max-normalized trajectories of the 1000 most abundant clonotypes. Separately sequenced CD4+ and CD8+ repertoires were used to assign a CD4 or CD8 phenotype to each responding clone. The raw public data were reprocessed by TCRdb itself: fastp quality trimming at Q25, MiXCR clonotype calling, in-frame beta chains only. When rows share a CDR3 protein, they turn into one entry using the most common DNA and genes. TCRdb's processing, not the authors', yielded these V and J calls. This sample has some 130,000 distinct CDR3 sequences in its table, and 15% to 20% of those were observed once. The ten largest account for about 5.2% of the sample.

PBMCs were isolated by Ficoll-Paque density gradient centrifugation. This clonotype was recorded a few times. The specificity of this receptor is unknown. One base away there is no much larger clone; base qualities are not given. This clonotype originated in a man younger than 30 who had mild COVID-19 (a few samples of this study predate the infection). The sample titles of this study are shuffled in the database, so cell type and time point are left out; the donor was told from shared clones. The chain is assembled from TRBV2 and TRBJ2-1, with TRBD1 tentatively as D gene (6 bases match). The sample consisted of PBMCs or a T cell subset sorted from them (not recorded which). The CDR3 amino acid sequence is: CASSVRGSYNEQFF. The DNA is TGTGCCAGCAGTGTCAGGGGATCCTACAATGAGCAGTTCTTC.